The 13 T cell receptor beta chains below come from one sample, sequenced in a study of T cell clonotyping in hematopoietic cell transplantation. The method was immunoSEQ multiplex PCR; TCRdb's version includes in-frame clones alone and lacks a portion of them. The sample lists 60,000 to 75,000 clones, approximately 94% occurring once. Source material: peripheral blood mononuclear cells. These receptors were collected from a man aged 50-60 years in good health. Some clones in this sample may be carry-over from other donors' samples.

The chain recombines TRBV7-6 with TRBJ2-3, with 8 bases lining up with TRBD2. There are 16 residues in the CDR3. Germline lookup yields CDR1 SGHVS and CDR2 FNYEAQ. V dropped 1 base and J dropped 4; count of bases not matched to a gene: 7. Written as DNA, the CDR3 is TGTGCCAGCAGCTTAGGCGGGGGGCCCACCCCAGATACGCAGTATTTT. Translated, it gives CASSLGGGPTPDTQYF.

This sequence joins TRBV4-1 and TRBJ2-2, with 9 positions matching TRBD2. The CDR3 has 16 amino acids. The V and J ends lost 6 bases and 5 bases, in that order; junction bases with no gene match: 10. CDR1 and CDR2 from the germline V gene are MGHRA and YSYEKL. Here the CDR3 reads CASSPRLADGTGELFF. CDR3 DNA sequence: TGCGCCAGCAGTCCTCGACTAGCGGATGGAACCGGGGAGCTGTTTTTT.

The CDR3: CASSEQGAWGYTF. Written as DNA, the CDR3 is TGTGCCAGCAGCGAACAGGGGGCATGGGGCTACACCTTC. This chain connects TRBV28 to TRBJ1-2, with TRBD1 identical over 9 bases. V lost 6 bases, J lost 8 bases, and 7 bases stayed unmatched. The length of the CDR3 is 13 residues. Germline CDR1 is MDHEN and CDR2 is SYDVKM.

CDR3 amino acids: CASRRDRGYEQYF. CDR3 DNA: TGTGCCAGCAGGAGGGACAGGGGCTACGAGCAGTACTTC. The chain links TRBV2 to TRBJ2-7; 10 bases agree with TRBD1. The CDR3 is 13 residues long. Germline lookup yields CDR1 SNHLY and CDR2 FYNNEI. J was trimmed by 3 bases and V by 6 bases; bases with no gene match: 2.

The V gene is TRBV27, the J gene TRBJ1-2, with a possible D match to TRBD1 (5 bases). The CDR3 spans 13 residues. Germline-derived CDR1 and CDR2 are MNHEY and SMNVEV (reference sequence). V was trimmed by 3 bases and J by 5 bases, leaving 10 bases between them. The DNA of the CDR3 is TGTGCCAGCAGTTTGGGCGGGGCTTATGGCTACACCTTC. Translating it yields CASSLGGAYGYTF.

V and J are TRBV7-8 and TRBJ2-1; possible D gene TRBD2, 6 bases. This CDR3 contains 14 residues. From germline, CDR1 is SGHVS and CDR2 FQNEAQ. Trimming pared 1 base from V and 7 bases from J, leaving 11 bases between. CDR3 amino acids: CASSLGLARNEQFF. Written as DNA, the CDR3 is TGTGCCAGCAGCTTAGGGCTAGCGAGGAATGAGCAGTTCTTC.

CDR3 loop: CASSTTGALSPYEQYF. The CDR3 nucleotides read TGTGCCAGTAGTACGACAGGGGCCCTCTCTCCCTACGAGCAGTACTTC. The chain has TRBV19 and TRBJ2-7; the match to TRBD1 covers 8 bases. The CDR3 is 16 residues long. Germline CDR1 is LNHDA and CDR2 is SQIVND (reference sequence). Germline trimming cut 4 bases from V and 2 bases from J; bases unmatched to any gene: 10.

The chain couples TRBV28 to TRBJ1-2; no reliable D call. The CDR3 sequence is 15 residues long. Between the trimmed V and J ends, which lost 2 bases and 0 bases, there was a span of 10 bases. The germline gives CDR1 MDHEN, CDR2 SYDVKM. Here the CDR3 reads CASSLDSRANYGYTF. The CDR3 DNA follows: TGTGCCAGCAGTTTAGATAGTCGGGCTAACTATGGCTACACCTTC.

The rearrangement joins TRBV5-1 to TRBJ2-5; D is perhaps TRBD1 (6 bases). V was trimmed by 5 bases and J by 5 bases, leaving 22 bases between them. The CDR3 length is 16 residues. Germline V gene lookup returns CDR1 SGHRS and CDR2 YFSETQ. The CDR3 coding sequence is TGCGCCAGCAGTCGACAGGTCACCCAACTTGGGGAGACCCAGTACTTC. Amino acids: CASSRQVTQLGETQYF.

The gene calls are TRBV27 and TRBJ1-1; no clear D gene. Germline V gene data show CDR1 as MNHEY and CDR2 as SMNVEV (reference sequence). Trimming stripped 3 bases from V and 4 bases from J, with 15 bases between. This CDR3 spans 15 amino acids. The CDR3 here is CASSLRYSVGTEAFF. The CDR3 bases are TGTGCCAGCAGTTTGCGTTACTCGGTGGGCACTGAAGCTTTCTTT.

V gene TRBV7-9 combines with J gene TRBJ1-1, with 8 bases identical to TRBD1. V was clipped by 6 bases and J by 2 bases; unmatched bases: 5. The CDR3 sequence is 14 residues long. Germline values: CDR1 SEHNR, CDR2 FQNEAQ (reference sequence). CDR3 DNA sequence: TGTGCCAGCAGTGCAGGGGGCGGCAACACTGAAGCTTTCTTT. Translating it yields CASSAGGGNTEAFF.

This clone has a single count. This sequence joins TRBV5-1 and TRBJ2-5, with no clear D. Germline CDR1 SGHRS, CDR2 YFSETQ. The CDR3 is 12 residues long. The ends were cut back, 2 bases at V and 5 bases at J, with 7 bases in the middle. CDR3: CASSFGQETQYF. DNA of the CDR3: TGCGCCAGCAGCTTTGGGCAGGAGACCCAGTACTTC.

This clone was observed a single time. This rearrangement joins TRBV7-2 to TRBJ2-5; D perhaps matches TRBD1 (6 bases). This CDR3 has 14 residues. V shed 5 bases and J shed 3 bases, with 13 bases lying between them. CDR1 is SGHTA and CDR2 is FQGNSA in the germline V gene. The CDR3 is CASSRGQTEETQYF. In DNA form, the CDR3 reads TGTGCCAGCAGCCGGGGACAAACTGAAGAGACCCAGTACTTC.